A selection of T cell receptor beta chains follows, all from one sample in a study of OX40 agonist ivuxolimab in advanced cancers. Profiled with immunoSEQ multiplex PCR; TCRdb holds only in-frame clones, not every one. Among 50,000 or so clones, roughly 84% were seen once, and the ten largest hold over 10%. Source: CD4+ or CD8+ T cells sorted from blood, taken in a trial of the OX40 agonist ivuxolimab. All receptors derive from an adult with an advanced solid tumor such as melanoma, head and neck, liver or kidney cancer. The conserved cysteine and the conserved F or W are not part of the CDR3 here. Expanded clones are given a class, and other clones once, few, many or no size at all.

v_gene,abundance,j_gene,CDR3aa
TRBV28,.,TRBJ1-1,ASSLDRWGVDNTEAF
TRBV28,.,TRBJ1-1,ASSFSGDRTEAF
TRBV6-5,once,TRBJ1-5,ASSRTSGPLEPQH
TRBV7-6,.,TRBJ2-2,ASSPDLQELF
TRBV7-9,.,TRBJ1-1,ASSLETGGVNTEAF
TRBV10-3,.,TRBJ1-1,AISPTVMNTEAF
TRBV19,.,TRBJ1-6,ASSATGTRGSYNSPLH
TRBV6-5,.,TRBJ2-1,ASSLEGIEQF
TRBV6-6,.,TRBJ1-3,ASSYSNPYTGNTIY
TRBV6-6,.,TRBJ2-7,ATNEPGRSYEQY
TRBV10-3,.,TRBJ2-3,AISESGANTDTQY
TRBV28,few,TRBJ1-5,ASSLPDSSNQPQH
TRBV5-4,once,TRBJ2-1,ASSLGPSGGARNEQF
TRBV5-6,.,TRBJ2-2,ASSLVPSTGELF
TRBV2,.,TRBJ1-2,ASAEGSNYGYT
TRBV7-2,.,TRBJ2-2,ASSFYPGQGRTGELF
TRBV5-1,.,TRBJ1-1,ASSFSWRDTEAF
TRBV21-1,.,TRBJ2-2,ASSKVPSLCNTGELF
TRBV27,.,TRBJ2-2,ASSLSRQDTGELF
TRBV2,.,TRBJ2-5,ASSDVVVGETQY
TRBV5-1,few,TRBJ1-2,ASSRADSNYGYT
TRBV5-6,.,TRBJ2-7,ASSSGTLYEQY
TRBV29-1,.,TRBJ2-4,SVAKGPNWNIQY
TRBV7-2,.,TRBJ2-2,ASSLTTNTGELF
TRBV4-2,once,TRBJ2-3,ASSQQYAGRNTDTQY
TRBV5-6,few,TRBJ2-1,ASNRGTGVGGEQF
TRBV5-1,.,TRBJ2-5,ASSLELARETQY
TRBV4-1,.,TRBJ1-3,ASSQVIVTGVSWHTIY
TRBV7-2,.,TRBJ1-2,ASSPPPGVGYT
TRBV6-5,.,TRBJ1-3,ASSRGVSGNTIY
TRBV5-1,.,TRBJ2-2,ASSLDSKAGELF
TRBV7-6,.,TRBJ1-1,ASSIQQGAGEAF
TRBV9,.,TRBJ1-4,ASSAGQGNEKLF
TRBV5-8,.,TRBJ2-1,ASSPRTTTYNEQF
TRBV4-3,.,TRBJ2-2,ASSQDFTSPGELF
TRBV7-3,medium-sized,TRBJ1-2,ASSFQRDGYT
TRBV5-4,.,TRBJ2-5,ASSPTESQETQY
TRBV6-5,few,TRBJ1-2,AKRAYDYGYT
TRBV7-2,.,TRBJ2-7,ASSLATSGLEQY
TRBV11-1,.,TRBJ1-1,ASSRSSGVNTEAF
TRBV7-9,.,TRBJ2-3,ASSLRDRPTDTQY
TRBV6-1,.,TRBJ1-4,ASSEPRGRGEKLF
TRBV23-1,few,TRBJ1-5,ASSQSPAGSGNQPQH
TRBV9,.,TRBJ2-5,ASSVATSGGAAETQY
TRBV19,.,TRBJ1-2,ASSTTGTGALYGYT
TRBV30,.,TRBJ1-6,AWSKSRESPLH